These 27 T cell receptor beta chains originate from one sample sequenced in a study of blood T cell repertoires in COVID-19. Using immunoSEQ multiplex PCR, the repertoire was profiled, and TCRdb retains in-frame clones only, with some absent. The sample consists of 150,000 to 200,000 clones, approximately 88% of them appearing once. The material sequenced was PBMCs or T cells enriched from blood (not recorded which). Source of these receptors: a woman aged 55 to 70 who had recovered from COVID-19.

The rearrangement joins TRBV7-3 to TRBJ1-1, with a weak D call TRBD1 (6 bases). Trimming removed 4 bases from V and 4 bases from J, with 10 bases in between. CDR3 length equals 13 residues. The V gene's germline CDR1 is SGHTA and CDR2 FQGTGA. The CDR3 reads CASSSTGATEAFF. The CDR3 DNA reads TGTGCCAGCAGCTCGACAGGAGCCACTGAAGCTTTCTTT. Supplemented by reference TRBV7-3 and TRBJ1-1, the full variable domain reads GAGVSQTPSNKVTEKGKYVELRCDPISGHTALYWYRQSLGQGPEFLIYFQGTGAADDSGLPNDRFFAVRPEGSVSTLKIQRTERGDSAVYLCASSSTGATEAFFGQGTRLTVV.

V usage is TRBV5-1 and J usage is TRBJ1-2; D is perhaps TRBD1 (5 bases). Deletions cut 4 bases from V and 6 bases from J, with 10 bases between. The CDR3 is made up of 12 amino acids. The germline gives CDR1 SGHRS, CDR2 YFSETQ. As DNA, the CDR3 is TGCGCCAGCAGCGGTCAGGGCCATGGCTACACCTTC. It translates to CASSGQGHGYTF. The variable domain in full, completed from reference TRBV5-1 and TRBJ1-2, reads KAGVTQTPRYLIKTRGQQVTLSCSPISGHRSVSWYQQTPGQGLQFLFEYFSETQRNKGNFPGRFSGRQFSNSRSEMNVSTLELGDSALYLCASSGQGHGYTFGSGTRLTVV.

The chain couples TRBV25-1 to TRBJ2-2; 7 positions match TRBD1. Germline CDR1 is MGHDK and CDR2 is SYGVNS. The ends lost 4 bases at V and 6 bases at J; junction bases unmatched: 8. CDR3 length equals 15 residues. The DNA of the CDR3 is TGTGCCAGCAGTGGACGACAGGGTTGGGCCGGGGAGCTGTTTTTT. This sequence encodes CASSGRQGWAGELFF.

The table lists this clone with a count of one. CDR3 nucleotides: TGTGCCAGCAGTGAAGGCTTTGAGCAGTTCTTC. Translation: CASSEGFEQFF. The V gene is TRBV25-1, the J gene TRBJ2-1, with D uncertain. The V end lost 2 bases, the J end lost 9 bases, and 5 bases lay between the germline ends. Germline CDR1 is MGHDK and CDR2 is SYGVNS. The CDR3 is 11 amino acids.

V usage is TRBV10-1 and J usage is TRBJ2-4; D is uncertain. Trimming shortened V by 8 bases and J by 3 bases, and 11 bases separated the two germline ends. CDR1 and CDR2 from the germline V gene are WNHNN and SYGVQD (reference sequence). The CDR3 has 13 residues. The CDR3 coding sequence is TGCGCCAGCTCGGAGCCCGGCAAAAACATTCAGTACTTC. This sequence encodes CASSEPGKNIQYF.

This sequence joins TRBV5-1 and TRBJ2-4; D is possibly TRBD2 (5 bases). In germline, CDR1 is SGHRS, CDR2 YFSETQ. CDR3 length equals 15 residues. V was trimmed by 0 bases and J by 0 bases, leaving 7 bases between them. The CDR3 is CASSLDGGAKNIQYF. CDR3 DNA sequence: TGCGCCAGCAGCTTGGATGGAGGAGCCAAAAACATTCAGTACTTC.

The J gene is TRBJ1-1, the V gene TRBV18; a possible D gene is TRBD1 (6 bases). V lost 0 bases to trimming and J lost 1 base, with 9 bases between them. The CDR3 spans 15 residues. The germline CDR1 and CDR2 sequences are KGHSH and LQKENI. This CDR3 reads CASSPPGRGNTEAFF. Here the CDR3 DNA reads TGTGCCAGCTCACCACCGGGCAGGGGGAACACTGAAGCTTTCTTT.

The chain has TRBV7-2 and TRBJ2-1; 10 bases fit TRBD1. After removal of 5 bases from V and 1 base from J, the junction contained 2 bases not matched to a gene. The CDR3 extends over 15 amino acids. Germline CDR1 SGHTA, CDR2 FQGNSA. This chain's CDR3 is CASSPGQGSYNEQFF. The CDR3 DNA reads TGTGCCAGCAGCCCGGGACAGGGGTCCTACAATGAGCAGTTCTTC.

The chain employs TRBV25-1 and TRBJ2-3, with 8 positions matching TRBD2. CDR1 is MGHDK and CDR2 is SYGVNS in the germline V gene. CDR3 length: 14 residues. With 4 bases clipped from V and 2 bases from J, the junction kept 2 bases outside the gene matches. In nucleotides, the CDR3 is TGTGCCAGCAGTGGCGGGGGGTCCACAGATACGCAGTATTTT. Translation: CASSGGGSTDTQYF.

This clone was picked up a small number of times. This CDR3 reads CASTLDRAGANVLTF. In DNA, the CDR3 is TGTGCCAGTACCCTAGACAGGGCTGGGGCCAACGTCCTGACTTTC. V is TRBV19 and J is TRBJ2-6, with TRBD1 identical over 7 bases. Trimming took 7 bases from V and 2 from J; bases not matched to a gene: 5. This CDR3 has 15 residues. Germline CDR1 LNHDA, CDR2 SQIVND (reference sequence).

The rearrangement uses TRBV5-1 and TRBJ1-1; D is ambiguous. From germline, CDR1 is SGHRS and CDR2 YFSETQ. V lost 1 base to trimming and J lost 1 base, with 5 bases between them. The CDR3 totals 13 residues. DNA for the CDR3: TGCGCCAGCAGCTTGACAGAGAACACTGAAGCTTTCTTT. It codes for CASSLTENTEAFF.

J is TRBJ2-1 and V is TRBV7-9, with 7 bases matching TRBD1. The CDR3 runs to 15 residues. Germline V gene data show CDR1 as SEHNR and CDR2 as FQNEAQ (reference sequence). The V gene end was trimmed by 8 bases and the J gene end by 1 base; junction bases not matched to a gene: 8. The CDR3 loop reads CASSLQGDSYNEQFF. For the CDR3, the DNA is TGTGCCAGCTCCCTCCAGGGGGATTCCTACAATGAGCAGTTCTTC. The full variable domain, completed using reference TRBV7-9 and TRBJ2-1, is DTGVSQNPRHKITKRGQNVTFRCDPISEHNRLYWYRQTLGQGPEFLTYFQNEAQLEKSRLLSDRFSAERPKGSFSTLEIQRTEQGDSAMYLCASSLQGDSYNEQFFGPGTRLTVL.

This clone was counted once. The chain has TRBV6-1 and TRBJ1-3; possibly TRBD1 for D (5 bases). Germline loops: CDR1 MNHNS, CDR2 SASEGT. The germline V and J ends were trimmed by 0 bases and 4 bases, with 16 bases remaining between them. This CDR3 is built from 17 residues. The DNA of the CDR3 is TGTGCCAGCAGTGAAGCGCTTCTAGGCAGGGCCGGAAACACCATATATTTT. Protein: CASSEALLGRAGNTIYF.

V usage is TRBV6-1 and J usage is TRBJ1-2, with TRBD1 as a possible D gene (6 bases). The germline V and J ends were trimmed by 0 bases and 0 bases, with 11 bases remaining between them. The CDR3 has 16 residues. Germline assignment: CDR1 MNHNS and CDR2 SASEGT. CDR3 loop: CASSEAIGGANYGYTF. CDR3 DNA sequence: TGTGCCAGCAGTGAAGCCATAGGGGGAGCTAACTATGGCTACACCTTC.

The V call is TRBV27, the J call TRBJ1-5; 8 bases are shared with TRBD1. V gave up 6 bases and J gave up 0 bases; unmatched junction bases: 7. This CDR3 region has 16 residues. Germline assignment: CDR1 MNHEY and CDR2 SMNVEV (reference sequence). The CDR3 sequence: CASRRTGTSSNQPQHF. The DNA of the CDR3 is TGTGCCAGCAGAAGGACAGGGACCTCTAGCAATCAGCCCCAGCATTTT.

This clone was seen a single time. This rearrangement joins TRBV2 to TRBJ2-1; D unresolved. Between the trimmed V and J ends, which lost 6 bases and 8 bases, there was a span of 11 bases. CDR3 length equals 12 residues. The germline gives CDR1 SNHLY, CDR2 FYNNEI. CDR3 sequence reads: CASRTQADEQFF. DNA of the CDR3: TGTGCCAGCAGGACCCAGGCCGATGAGCAGTTCTTC.

The CDR3 reads CASSLAGESYNEQFF. CDR3 DNA sequence: TGCGCCAGCTCTCTAGCGGGGGAATCCTACAATGAGCAGTTCTTC. The J gene is TRBJ2-1, the V gene TRBV4-1, with 10 bases lining up with TRBD2. V dropped 8 bases and J dropped 1; count of bases not matched to a gene: 5. CDR3 length equals 15 residues. CDR1 MGHRA and CDR2 YSYEKL come from the germline V gene.

V usage is TRBV11-2 and J usage is TRBJ2-7; maybe TRBD1 (6 bases). V lost 2 bases, J lost 0 bases, and 11 bases lay in between. CDR3 length: 15 residues. The germline CDR1 and CDR2 sequences are SGHAT and FQNNGV. The CDR3 is CASSLFTGSSYEQYF. CDR3 nucleotides: TGTGCCAGCAGCTTATTTACAGGGAGCTCCTACGAGCAGTACTTC. The full variable domain, its missing parts supplied by reference TRBV11-2 and TRBJ2-7, is EAGVAQSPRYKIIEKRQSVAFWCNPISGHATLYWYQQILGQGPKLLIQFQNNGVVDDSQLPKDRFSAERLKGVDSTLKIQPAKLEDSAVYLCASSLFTGSSYEQYFGPGTRLTVT.

The chain combines TRBV30 with TRBJ2-3; no definite D call. Germline V gives CDR1 GTSNPN, CDR2 SVGIG (reference sequence). The V gene lost 4 bases and the J gene lost 0 bases, with 11 bases spanning the gap. The CDR3 is 14 residues long. CDR3 DNA: TGTGCCTGGACGCGGCAAGCTAGCACAGATACGCAGTATTTT. It translates to CAWTRQASTDTQYF. Variable domain in full (rest from reference TRBV30 and TRBJ2-3): SQTIHQWPATLVQPVGSPLSLECTVEGTSNPNLYWYRQAAGRGLQLLFYSVGIGQISSEVPQNLSASRPQDRQFILSSKKLLLSDSGFYLCAWTRQASTDTQYFGPGTRLTVL.

The V gene is TRBV7-2, the J gene TRBJ2-3, with 10 bases aligning to TRBD1. Germline trimming cut 3 bases from V and 5 bases from J; bases unmatched to any gene: 2. CDR1 and CDR2 from the germline V gene are SGHTA and FQGNSA. The CDR3 runs to 14 residues. The CDR3 loop is CASSLRTGGDTQYF. CDR3 in DNA: TGTGCCAGCAGCTTGAGGACAGGGGGAGATACGCAGTATTTT.

This chain joins TRBV28 and TRBJ1-2; D might be TRBD1 (5 bases). The V end was cut by 4 bases, the J end by 8 bases, with 20 bases between. Per germline, CDR1 MDHEN and CDR2 SYDVKM. The CDR3 spans 15 residues. Here the CDR3 DNA reads TGTGCCAGCAGTTCCCAACGTTCAGGGAAAACGGGCTACACCTTC. Its protein product is CASSSQRSGKTGYTF.

This sequence joins TRBV7-3 and TRBJ2-7; 7 nucleotides agree with TRBD2. Trimming removed 5 bases from V and 7 bases from J; junction bases left unmatched: 14. The CDR3 length is 15 residues. CDR1 and CDR2 from the germline V gene are SGHTA and FQGTGA. The CDR3 loop reads CASSPSGALAGEQYF. For the CDR3, the DNA is TGTGCCAGCAGCCCAAGCGGGGCCCTTGCGGGGGAGCAGTACTTC.

This clone was counted only a few times. The chain has TRBV7-9 and TRBJ2-3, with a tentative D call TRBD1 (6 bases). Germline lookup yields CDR1 SEHNR and CDR2 FQNEAQ (reference sequence). V was pared by 5 bases and J by 5 bases, with 8 bases between. The CDR3 has 12 amino acids. CDR3 residues: CASSTQGDTQYF. The CDR3 DNA reads TGTGCCAGCAGCACACAGGGAGATACGCAGTATTTT.

The V gene is TRBV7-2, the J gene TRBJ2-1; no definite D call. Germline loops: CDR1 SGHTA, CDR2 FQGNSA. Trimming left V 5 bases short and J 4 bases short, with 15 bases between. CDR3 size: 15 residues. Here the CDR3 DNA reads TGTGCCAGCAGCCCGACCATAGCACCATACAATGAGCAGTTCTTC. It is translated as CASSPTIAPYNEQFF.

The gene calls are TRBV15 and TRBJ1-1, with D tentatively TRBD1 (5 bases). CDR3 length equals 15 residues. From germline, CDR1 is LNHNV and CDR2 YYDKDF (reference sequence). The V end lost 0 bases, the J end lost 4 bases, and 12 bases lay between the germline ends. CDR3 in DNA: TGTGCCACCAGCAGAGATAGAAGGGGAAGCACTGAAGCTTTCTTT. Protein: CATSRDRRGSTEAFF.

V is TRBV7-3 and J is TRBJ2-3; D not resolved. Germline loops: CDR1 SGHTA, CDR2 FQGTGA. The germline V and J ends were trimmed by 2 bases and 4 bases, with 10 bases remaining between them. This CDR3 comprises 14 residues. CDR3 amino acids: CASSLLNTADTQYF. CDR3 nucleotide sequence: TGTGCCAGCAGCTTATTAAATACGGCAGATACGCAGTATTTT.

V gene TRBV27 combines with J gene TRBJ2-7; 13 nucleotides agree with TRBD2. The CDR3 covers 15 residues. Germline trimming cut 5 bases from V and 3 bases from J; bases unmatched to any gene: 4. Germline V gene data show CDR1 as MNHEY and CDR2 as SMNVEV (reference sequence). The CDR3 loop is CASSAGLAGVYEQYF. CDR3 coding DNA: TGTGCCAGCAGTGCCGGACTAGCGGGAGTCTACGAGCAGTACTTC.